This T cell receptor beta chain was retrieved from a study of long-term antiretroviral therapy in people with HIV. Investigators performed immunoSEQ version v3.0 at survey level. Clones were sequenced by immunoSEQ multiplex PCR, and TCRdb holds only the in-frame ones, with some missing. The repertoire has 23,000 or so clones, roughly 88% of them found once; the top ten carry over 13%. V lost 4 bases, J lost 0 bases, and 13 bases lay in between. CDR1 SGDLS and CDR2 YYNGEE come from the germline V gene. This CDR3 region has 15 residues. Notes on the study in general: Among HIV repertoires, CDR3 length ranges were narrower than those of controls. No data were available on ART adherence, viral resistance or therapy changes. Older ART regimens may have been in use when blood was drawn between about 2004 and 2018.

A remark on this clone: Antigen specificity is unknown.

Sequencing was performed on unsorted PBMCs, taken approximately 4.1 years after starting antiretroviral therapy. The source is a man between 25 and 39 years old with HIV. The rearrangement links TRBV9 to TRBJ1-2; TRBD1 is a possible D gene (5 bases). CDR3 coding DNA: TGTGCCAGCAGCAGAGAGGAGGGGACTAACTATGGCTACACCTTC. This translates into CASSREEGTNYGYTF.